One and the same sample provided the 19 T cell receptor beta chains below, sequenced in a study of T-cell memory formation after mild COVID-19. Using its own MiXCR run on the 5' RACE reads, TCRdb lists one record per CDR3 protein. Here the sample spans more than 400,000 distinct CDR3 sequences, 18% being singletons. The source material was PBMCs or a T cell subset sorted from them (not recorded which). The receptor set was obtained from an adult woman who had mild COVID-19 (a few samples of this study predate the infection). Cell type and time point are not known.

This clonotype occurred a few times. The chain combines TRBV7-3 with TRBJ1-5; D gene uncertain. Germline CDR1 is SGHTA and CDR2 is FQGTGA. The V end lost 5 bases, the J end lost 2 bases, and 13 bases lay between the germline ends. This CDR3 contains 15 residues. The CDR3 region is CASSPEPYGNQPQHF. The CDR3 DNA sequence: TGTGCCAGCAGCCCCGAACCGTATGGCAATCAGCCCCAGCATTTT.

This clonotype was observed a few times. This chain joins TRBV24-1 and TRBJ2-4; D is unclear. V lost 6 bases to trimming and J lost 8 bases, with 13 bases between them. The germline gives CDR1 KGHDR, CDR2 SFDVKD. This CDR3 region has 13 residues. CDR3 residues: CATSRGPWDIQYF. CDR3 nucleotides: TGTGCCACCAGTCGAGGACCCTGGGACATTCAGTACTTC.

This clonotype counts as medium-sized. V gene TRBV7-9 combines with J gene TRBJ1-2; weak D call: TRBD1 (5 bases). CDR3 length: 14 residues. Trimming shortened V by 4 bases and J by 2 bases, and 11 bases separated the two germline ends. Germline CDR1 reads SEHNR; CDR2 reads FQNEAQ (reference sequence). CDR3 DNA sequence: TGTGCCAGCAGCTCCGACAGTGTCAACTATGGCTACACCTTC. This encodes CASSSDSVNYGYTF.

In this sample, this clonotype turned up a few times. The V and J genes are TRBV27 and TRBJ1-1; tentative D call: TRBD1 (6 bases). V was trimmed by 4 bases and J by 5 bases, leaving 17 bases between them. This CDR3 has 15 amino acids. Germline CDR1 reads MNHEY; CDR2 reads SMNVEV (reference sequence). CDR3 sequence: CASSSPQGLRTEAFF. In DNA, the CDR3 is TGTGCCAGCAGTTCACCCCAGGGGCTTAGGACTGAAGCTTTCTTT.

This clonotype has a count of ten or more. The CDR3 reads CASSLFVDRANEKLFF. For the CDR3, the DNA is TGTGCCAGCAGCTTATTCGTAGACAGGGCTAATGAAAAACTGTTTTTT. The chain recombines TRBV7-6 with TRBJ1-4; 7 nucleotides align to TRBD1. V trimming: 2 bases; J trimming: 3 bases; junction bases outside the gene matches: 6. This CDR3 spans 16 amino acids. Germline values: CDR1 SGHVS, CDR2 FNYEAQ.

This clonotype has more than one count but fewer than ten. The CDR3 protein is CASSSLAGVGNEQFF. As DNA, the CDR3 is TGTGCCAGCAGCTCACTAGCGGGAGTAGGCAATGAGCAGTTCTTC. The rearrangement links TRBV5-4 to TRBJ2-1; 11 bases align to TRBD2. The V gene's germline CDR1 is SGHNT and CDR2 YYREEE (reference sequence). V gave up 3 bases and J gave up 6 bases; unmatched junction bases: 5. The CDR3 has 15 amino acids.

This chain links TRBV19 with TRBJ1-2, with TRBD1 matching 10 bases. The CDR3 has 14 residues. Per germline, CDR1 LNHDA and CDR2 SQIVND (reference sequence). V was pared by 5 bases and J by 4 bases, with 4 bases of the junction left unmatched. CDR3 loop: CASSWTGGSYGYTF. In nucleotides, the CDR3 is TGTGCCAGTAGTTGGACAGGGGGGAGCTATGGCTACACCTTC. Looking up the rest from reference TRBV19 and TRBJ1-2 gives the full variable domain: DGGITQSPKYLFRKEGQNVTLSCEQNLNHDAMYWYRQDPGQGLRLIYYSQIVNDFQKGDIAEGYSVSREKKESFPLTVTSAQKNPTAFYLCASSWTGGSYGYTFGSGTRLTVV.

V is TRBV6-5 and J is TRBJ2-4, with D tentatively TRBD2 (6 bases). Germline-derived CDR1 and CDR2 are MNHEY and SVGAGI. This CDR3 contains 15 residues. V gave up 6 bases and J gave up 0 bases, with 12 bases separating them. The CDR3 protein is CASSPGTSAKNIQYF. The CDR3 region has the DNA TGTGCCAGCAGCCCAGGGACTTCAGCCAAAAACATTCAGTACTTC.

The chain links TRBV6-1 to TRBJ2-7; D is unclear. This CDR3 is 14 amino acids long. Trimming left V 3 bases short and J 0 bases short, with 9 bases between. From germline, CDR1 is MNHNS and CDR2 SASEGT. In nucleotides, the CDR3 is TGTGCCAGCAGTGATCACCGCGGCTCCTACGAGCAGTACTTC. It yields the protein CASSDHRGSYEQYF.

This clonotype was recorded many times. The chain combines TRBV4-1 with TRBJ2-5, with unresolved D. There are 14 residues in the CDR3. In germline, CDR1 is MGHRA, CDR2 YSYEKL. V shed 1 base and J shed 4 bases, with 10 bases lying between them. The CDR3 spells CASSQVSGGETQYF. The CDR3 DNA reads TGCGCCAGCAGCCAAGTATCCGGTGGAGAGACCCAGTACTTC.

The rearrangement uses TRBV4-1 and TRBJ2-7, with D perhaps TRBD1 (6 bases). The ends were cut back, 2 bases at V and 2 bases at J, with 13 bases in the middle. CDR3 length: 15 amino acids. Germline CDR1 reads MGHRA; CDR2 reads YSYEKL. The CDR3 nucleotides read TGCGCCAGCAGCCAAATCGTACAGGGCACCTACGAGCAGTACTTC. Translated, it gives CASSQIVQGTYEQYF.

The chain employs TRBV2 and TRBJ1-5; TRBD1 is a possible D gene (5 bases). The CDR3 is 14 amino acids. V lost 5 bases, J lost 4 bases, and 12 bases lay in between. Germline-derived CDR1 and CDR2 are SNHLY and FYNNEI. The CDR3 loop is CASSHDSGNQPQHF. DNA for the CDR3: TGTGCCAGCAGTCATGACAGCGGTAATCAGCCCCAGCATTTT.

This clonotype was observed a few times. The CDR3 DNA follows: TGTGCCAGCACCGACAGGGCCACTGTCTATGGCTACACCTTC. Amino acids: CASTDRATVYGYTF. This chain connects TRBV12-3 or TRBV12-4 to TRBJ1-2; 7 bases are a match to TRBD1. The CDR3 sequence is 14 residues long. The V gene end was trimmed by 7 bases and the J gene end by 4 bases; junction bases not matched to a gene: 9.

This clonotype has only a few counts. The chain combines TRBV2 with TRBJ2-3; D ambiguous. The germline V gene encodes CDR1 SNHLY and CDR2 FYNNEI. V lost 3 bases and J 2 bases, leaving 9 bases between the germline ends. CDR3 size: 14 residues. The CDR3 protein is CASSDITSTDTQYF. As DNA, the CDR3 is TGTGCCAGCAGTGATATAACTTCCACAGATACGCAGTATTTT.

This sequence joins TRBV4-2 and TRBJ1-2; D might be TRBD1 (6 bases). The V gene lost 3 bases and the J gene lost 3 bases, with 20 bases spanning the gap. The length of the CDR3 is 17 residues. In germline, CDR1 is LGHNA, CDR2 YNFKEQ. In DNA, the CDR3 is TGTGCCAGCAGCCACTCCGTAGGGACACCGGGGGACTATGGCTACACCTTC. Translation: CASSHSVGTPGDYGYTF.

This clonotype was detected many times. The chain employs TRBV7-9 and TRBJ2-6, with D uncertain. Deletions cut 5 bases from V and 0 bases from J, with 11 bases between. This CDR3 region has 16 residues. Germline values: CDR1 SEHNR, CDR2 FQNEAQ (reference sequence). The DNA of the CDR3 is TGTGCCAGCAGCCCCGGATCTTACTCTGGGGCCAACGTCCTGACTTTC. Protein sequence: CASSPGSYSGANVLTF.

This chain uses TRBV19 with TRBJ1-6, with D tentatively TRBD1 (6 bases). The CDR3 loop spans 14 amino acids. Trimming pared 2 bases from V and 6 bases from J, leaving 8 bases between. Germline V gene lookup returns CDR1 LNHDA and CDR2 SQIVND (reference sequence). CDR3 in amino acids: CASSITGLNSPLHF. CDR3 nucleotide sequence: TGTGCCAGTAGTATAACAGGGCTTAATTCACCCCTCCACTTT.

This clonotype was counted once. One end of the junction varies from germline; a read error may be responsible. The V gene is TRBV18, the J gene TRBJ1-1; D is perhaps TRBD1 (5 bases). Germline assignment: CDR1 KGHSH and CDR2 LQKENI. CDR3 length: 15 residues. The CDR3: CASSDRTSKGTEALF. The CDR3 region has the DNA TGTGCCAGCTCAGATAGGACATCGAAGGGCACTGAAGCTTTATTT.

This CDR3 reads CAWSPTGINYEQYF. Written as DNA, the CDR3 is TGTGCCTGGAGCCCTACAGGAATCAATTACGAGCAGTACTTC. The rearrangement uses TRBV30 and TRBJ2-7, with D tentatively TRBD1 (5 bases). This CDR3 spans 14 amino acids. Trimming left V 3 bases short and J 4 bases short, with 16 bases between. Germline CDR1 and CDR2: GTSNPN and SVGIG (reference sequence). Using reference TRBV30 and TRBJ2-7 for the parts outside the CDR3, the full variable domain is SQTIHQWPATLVQPVGSPLSLECTVEGTSNPNLYWYRQAAGRGLQLLFYSVGIGQISSEVPQNLSASRPQDRQFILSSKKLLLSDSGFYLCAWSPTGINYEQYFGPGTRLTVT.